These T cell receptor beta chains were read from a single sample in a study of cytomegalovirus exposure and HLA in healthy donors. Sequencing used immunoSEQ multiplex PCR; TCRdb keeps in-frame clones, though not all of them. Of roughly 90,000 clones in the sample, 80% were seen once. Sequenced material: PBMCs. The receptors originated from a man younger than 35 in good health and CMV-seronegative. Both conserved end residues are part of each CDR3. The order of the fields is D gene, clone size, V gene, J gene, CDR3 protein, CDR3 DNA. The D gene is left open where the match is weak. Clone size, where shown, is once, few, many, or a class for clones that have expanded.

d_call: NA; clone_size: NA; v_call: TRBV6-1; j_call: TRBJ1-6; cdr3_aa: CASSVANYNSPLHF; cdr3_nt: TGTGCCAGCAGTGTCGCGAACTATAATTCACCCCTCCACTTT
d_call: NA; clone_size: NA; v_call: TRBV5-6; j_call: TRBJ2-1; cdr3_aa: CASSSSGGYYNEQFF; cdr3_nt: TGTGCCAGCAGCTCCTCAGGGGGGTACTACAATGAGCAGTTCTTC
d_call: TRBD2; clone_size: NA; v_call: TRBV9; j_call: TRBJ2-1; cdr3_aa: CASSTRPAGAQFF; cdr3_nt: TGTGCCAGCAGCACTAGGCCAGCGGGGGCGCAGTTCTTC
d_call: TRBD1; clone_size: few; v_call: TRBV5-1; j_call: TRBJ2-5; cdr3_aa: CASSLDRGHQETQYF; cdr3_nt: TGCGCCAGCAGCTTGGACAGGGGTCATCAAGAGACCCAGTACTTC
d_call: TRBD1; clone_size: few; v_call: TRBV18; j_call: TRBJ1-2; cdr3_aa: CASSPRQGVFFGTF; cdr3_nt: TGTGCCAGCTCACCCCGGCAGGGGGTCTTTTTTGGAACCTTC
d_call: NA; clone_size: NA; v_call: TRBV7-8; j_call: TRBJ1-5; cdr3_aa: CASSLSRGDSNQPQHF; cdr3_nt: TGTGCCAGCAGCCTGAGCCGGGGGGATAGCAATCAGCCCCAGCATTTT
d_call: NA; clone_size: few; v_call: TRBV2; j_call: TRBJ1-3; cdr3_aa: CASSVEISGNTIYF; cdr3_nt: TGTGCCAGCAGTGTAGAGATCTCTGGAAACACCATATATTTT
d_call: TRBD1; clone_size: NA; v_call: TRBV6-6; j_call: TRBJ2-6; cdr3_aa: CASSRGQGTGANVLTF; cdr3_nt: TGTGCCAGCAGTCGCGGACAGGGAACTGGGGCCAACGTCCTGACTTTC
d_call: NA; clone_size: NA; v_call: TRBV6-1; j_call: TRBJ1-5; cdr3_aa: CASSEARRVKNSNQPQHF; cdr3_nt: TGTGCCAGCAGTGAAGCGCGCAGGGTCAAAAATAGCAATCAGCCCCAGCATTTT
d_call: NA; clone_size: NA; v_call: TRBV6-1; j_call: TRBJ1-2; cdr3_aa: CASSESTITYGYTF; cdr3_nt: TGTGCCAGCAGTGAATCGACTATAACGTATGGCTACACCTTC
d_call: TRBD2; clone_size: NA; v_call: TRBV6-5; j_call: TRBJ2-7; cdr3_aa: CATREVGRGESQYF; cdr3_nt: TGTGCCACTAGAGAAGTAGGTCGGGGGGAGTCACAGTACTTC
d_call: TRBD1; clone_size: NA; v_call: TRBV2; j_call: TRBJ2-3; cdr3_aa: CASSGQGEDTQYF; cdr3_nt: TGTGCCAGCAGCGGACAGGGGGAGGATACGCAGTATTTT
d_call: NA; clone_size: once; v_call: TRBV14; j_call: TRBJ2-1; cdr3_aa: CASSQSLASNEQFF; cdr3_nt: TGTGCCAGCAGCCAATCCCTAGCATCTAATGAGCAGTTCTTC
d_call: NA; clone_size: NA; v_call: TRBV10-2; j_call: TRBJ1-2; cdr3_aa: CASSKTDLYGYTF; cdr3_nt: TGCGCCAGCAGTAAGACAGATCTCTATGGCTACACCTTC
d_call: NA; clone_size: NA; v_call: TRBV4-1; j_call: TRBJ2-7; cdr3_aa: CASSPRDTLSYEQYF; cdr3_nt: TGCGCCAGCAGCCCCCGGGACACCCTCTCCTACGAGCAGTACTTC
d_call: NA; clone_size: once; v_call: TRBV18; j_call: TRBJ2-3; cdr3_aa: CASSPQELRTDTQYF; cdr3_nt: TGTGCCAGCTCACCACAAGAACTACGCACAGATACGCAGTATTTT
d_call: NA; clone_size: NA; v_call: TRBV23-1; j_call: TRBJ2-6; cdr3_aa: CASVFTGRPNSGANVLTF; cdr3_nt: TGCGCCAGCGTATTTACCGGCAGGCCCAACTCTGGGGCCAACGTCCTGACTTTC
d_call: NA; clone_size: NA; v_call: TRBV9; j_call: TRBJ2-7; cdr3_aa: CASSGGGSSYEQYF; cdr3_nt: TGTGCCAGCAGCGGAGGGGGAAGCTCCTACGAGCAGTACTTC
d_call: NA; clone_size: NA; v_call: TRBV4-1; j_call: TRBJ2-2; cdr3_aa: CASSQEGWTTIGELFF; cdr3_nt: TGCGCCAGCAGCCAGGAAGGTTGGACAACCATCGGGGAGCTGTTTTTT
d_call: NA; clone_size: NA; v_call: TRBV19; j_call: TRBJ1-4; cdr3_aa: CATHGQTNEKLFF; cdr3_nt: TGTGCCACACATGGCCAAACTAATGAAAAACTGTTTTTT
d_call: TRBD1; clone_size: NA; v_call: TRBV5-4; j_call: TRBJ1-1; cdr3_aa: CASSLGNTGGHLNTEAFF; cdr3_nt: TGTGCCAGCAGCTTGGGCAACACAGGGGGGCATCTGAACACTGAAGCTTTCTTT
d_call: TRBD1; clone_size: NA; v_call: TRBV18; j_call: TRBJ1-2; cdr3_aa: CASSPPSQGVGYTF; cdr3_nt: TGTGCCAGCTCACCACCGAGCCAGGGGGTTGGCTACACCTTC
d_call: NA; clone_size: NA; v_call: TRBV6-5; j_call: TRBJ2-1; cdr3_aa: CASSYGQGFEQFF; cdr3_nt: TGTGCCAGCAGTTACGGCCAGGGGTTTGAGCAGTTCTTC
d_call: NA; clone_size: NA; v_call: TRBV12-5; j_call: TRBJ1-5; cdr3_aa: CASGLGQYSNQPQHF; cdr3_nt: TGTGCTAGTGGTTTGGGTCAGTATAGCAATCAGCCCCAGCATTTT
d_call: TRBD2; clone_size: NA; v_call: TRBV5-1; j_call: TRBJ2-5; cdr3_aa: CASSLGASGGSIETQYF; cdr3_nt: TGCGCCAGCAGCTTGGGCGCTAGCGGGGGGTCTATTGAGACCCAGTACTTC